The 23 T cell receptor beta chains given below trace back to one sample, sequenced in a study of shared clonotypes between healthy human individuals. Profiled with immunoSEQ multiplex PCR; TCRdb holds only in-frame clones, not every one. The table lists over a million clones, 75% to 80% of them singletons, with approximately 0.5% in the top ten. Sequencing used memory CD4+ T cells from PBMCs. Regarding subset: CD45RA-negative fraction. The receptor source for this set is a man aged 18 to 29 in good health. Some clones in this sample may be carry-over from other donors' samples.

This chain connects TRBV5-6 to TRBJ2-7, with 10 bases matching TRBD2. Germline CDR1 and CDR2: SGHDT and YYEEEE. V shed 2 bases and J 2 bases; nucleotides not matched to a gene: 7. This CDR3 region has 16 residues. The CDR3 is CASSFPLAGGPYEQYF. The CDR3 nucleotides are TGTGCCAGCAGCTTCCCCTTAGCGGGAGGTCCCTACGAGCAGTACTTC.

The CDR3 sequence is CASSPVSGAQETQYF. The DNA of the CDR3 is TGTGCCAGCTCACCAGTTTCAGGGGCCCAAGAGACCCAGTACTTC. This chain links TRBV18 with TRBJ2-5; a possible D gene is TRBD1 (6 bases). CDR1 and CDR2 (germline): KGHSH, LQKENI. Trimming shortened V by 2 bases and J by 1 base, and 11 bases separated the two germline ends. This CDR3 has 15 amino acids.

The V and J genes are TRBV20-1 and TRBJ2-3; D remains ambiguous. The germline CDR1 and CDR2 sequences are DFQATT and SNEGSKA (reference sequence). V was trimmed by 3 bases and J by 6 bases, leaving 7 bases between them. The CDR3 totals 11 residues. DNA of the CDR3: TGCAGTGCTAGCAGGTGGGATACGCAGTATTTT. Translation: CSASRWDTQYF.

The chain has TRBV10-3 and TRBJ1-1; weak D call: TRBD1 (5 bases). CDR1 and CDR2 from the germline V gene are ENHRY and SYGVKD. V dropped 10 bases and J dropped 0 bases, with 15 bases sitting between them. The CDR3 contains 14 residues. CDR3 nucleotides: TGTGCCACCCAGGGCGCCGGAATGAACACTGAAGCTTTCTTT. As protein: CATQGAGMNTEAFF.

The J gene is TRBJ1-1, the V gene TRBV21-1; TRBD1, the table's D call, lacks a check against the DNA. TRBV21-1 represents a pseudogene. This CDR3 has 9 amino acids. The CDR3 reads CASSGRAFF. In nucleotides, the CDR3 is TGTGCCAGCAGCGGGCGAGCTTTCTTT.

The chain recombines TRBV9 with TRBJ1-5, with D perhaps matching TRBD1 (6 bases). Germline assignment: CDR1 SGDLS and CDR2 YYNGEE. CDR3 length: 14 amino acids. V was cut by 1 base and J by 7 bases, with 12 bases left in between. The CDR3: CASSVFGGRQPQHF. In DNA form, the CDR3 reads TGTGCCAGCAGCGTATTCGGGGGCAGACAGCCCCAGCATTTT.

The chain carries TRBV9 and TRBJ2-5, with 8 nucleotides matching TRBD2. Trimming cost V 0 bases and J 0 bases; bases outside gene matches: 4. Germline CDR1 reads SGDLS; CDR2 reads YYNGEE. This CDR3 is built from 16 residues. CDR3 sequence: CASSVGDSGNQETQYF. CDR3 sequence (DNA): TGTGCCAGCAGCGTAGGTGATAGCGGGAACCAAGAGACCCAGTACTTC.

This clone is a singleton in its sample. The CDR3 DNA sequence: TGTGCCAGCAGCGCCGGGGGCCCGGGCCTTAACACGTTCTTC. It yields the protein CASSAGGPGLNTFF. The V and J genes are TRBV9 and TRBJ2-1, with D possibly called TRBD1 or TRBD2 (6 bases each). This CDR3 region has 14 residues. Deletions cut 3 bases from V and 15 bases from J, with 22 bases between. Germline V CDR1 and CDR2: SGDLS, YYNGEE.

This chain joins TRBV9 and TRBJ1-2, with 10 bases that match TRBD1. The ends lost 4 bases at V and 5 bases at J; junction bases unmatched: 5. CDR1 and CDR2 from the germline V gene are SGDLS and YYNGEE. This CDR3 region has 14 residues. The CDR3 coding sequence is TGTGCCAGCAGCCGACGGACAGGGGGGTATGGCTACACCTTC. This codes for CASSRRTGGYGYTF.

The chain joins TRBV7-9 to TRBJ2-7; 11 bases map to TRBD1. Germline CDR1 reads SEHNR; CDR2 reads FQNEAQ (reference sequence). This CDR3 is 15 amino acids long. The junction had 2 bases not matched to a gene; V was cut back by 4 bases and J by 0 bases. CDR3 sequence reads: CASSWGQGVSYEQYF. The CDR3 region has the DNA TGTGCCAGCAGCTGGGGACAGGGGGTCTCCTACGAGCAGTACTTC.

In this sample, this clone turned up once. Here the CDR3 DNA reads TGTGCCAGCAGGGGGACTAGCGGGAGGCGGAATACGCAGTATTTT. It specifies CASRGTSGRRNTQYF. The chain employs TRBV28 and TRBJ2-3; TRBD2 matches 15 bases. The CDR3 extends over 15 amino acids. The V segment lost 6 bases and the J segment 7 bases; nucleotides outside the gene matches: 5. The germline V gene has CDR1 MDHEN and CDR2 SYDVKM.

The chain combines TRBV7-3 with TRBJ1-2, with TRBD1 identical over 8 bases. The germline CDR1 and CDR2 sequences are SGHTA and FQGTGA. This CDR3 is 16 amino acids long. The CDR3 is CACPQGAMGLGYGYTF. The CDR3 nucleotides read TGTGCATGCCCGCAGGGGGCGATGGGCCTTGGGTATGGCTACACCTTC.

The chain combines TRBV6-5 with TRBJ2-7; D call uncertain. CDR3 length: 15 amino acids. CDR1 is MNHEY, CDR2 SVGAGI, per germline. V was trimmed by 0 bases and J by 4 bases, leaving 13 bases between them. DNA of the CDR3: TGTGCCAGCAGTTACTCCGGCAGAAGAGAGTACGAGCAGTACTTC. Its protein is CASSYSGRREYEQYF.

This clone was found many times. The chain links TRBV4-2 to TRBJ1-2; D gene ambiguous. Germline CDR1 and CDR2: LGHNA and YNFKEQ. The CDR3 runs 16 residues. Trimming shortened V by 0 bases and J by 4 bases, and 15 bases separated the two germline ends. CDR3 nucleotide sequence: TGTGCCAGCAGCCAAGAAGAGAAGACGCTAAGCTATGGCTACACCTTC. It translates to CASSQEEKTLSYGYTF.

This clone was seen a single time. The rearrangement links TRBV6-1 to TRBJ2-7; D is unresolved. V lost 4 bases and J 2 bases, leaving 12 bases between the germline ends. Per the germline V gene, CDR1 is MNHNS and CDR2 is SASEGT. The CDR3 extends over 14 amino acids. This CDR3 is CASSVFRFTYEQYF. The CDR3 bases are TGTGCCAGCAGTGTCTTTCGTTTTACCTACGAGCAGTACTTC.

The V and J genes are TRBV15 and TRBJ1-2; D is ambiguous. V was pared by 3 bases and J by 2 bases, with 16 bases between. The CDR3 contains 16 residues. The germline V gene has CDR1 LNHNV and CDR2 YYDKDF (reference sequence). For the CDR3, the DNA is TGTGCCACCAGCAGGACCCCCGGGCAGGTAAACTATGGCTACACCTTC. This translates into CATSRTPGQVNYGYTF.

The chain has TRBV7-7 and TRBJ2-2; tentatively, D is TRBD1 or TRBD2 (6 bases each). This CDR3 has 12 amino acids. Deletions cut 1 base from V and 13 bases from J, with 10 bases between. The germline V gene encodes CDR1 SSHAT and CDR2 FNYEAQ (reference sequence). The CDR3, as DNA: TGTGCCAGCAGCTTAGTCGGGGGCAGGCTGTTTTTT. Translating gives CASSLVGGRLFF.

The gene calls are TRBV5-1 and TRBJ2-6, with D possibly being TRBD1 or TRBD2 (5 bases each). This CDR3 is built from 18 residues. The V end was cut by 4 bases, the J end by 0 bases, with 17 bases between. Per germline, CDR1 SGHRS and CDR2 YFSETQ. This CDR3 reads CASSLRAGVRSGANVLTF. CDR3 sequence (DNA): TGCGCCAGCAGCCTCAGGGCCGGGGTTCGCTCTGGGGCCAACGTCCTGACTTTC.

For this clone: Other DNA sequences within the sample encode an identical CDR3. The rearrangement links TRBV6-1 to TRBJ1-2; no clear D gene. This CDR3 contains 15 residues. V was shortened by 0 bases and J by 3 bases, with 11 bases between the two germline ends. The germline V gene encodes CDR1 MNHNS and CDR2 SASEGT. CDR3 region: CASSEAGEEDYGYTF. The CDR3 DNA follows: TGTGCCAGCAGTGAAGCTGGGGAAGAGGACTATGGCTACACCTTC.

This chain connects TRBV10-1 to TRBJ2-3; no clear D. Deletions cut 5 bases from V and 6 bases from J, with 9 bases between. The CDR3 has 12 residues. Germline assignment: CDR1 WNHNN and CDR2 SYGVQD (reference sequence). The CDR3 spells CASSQNVDTQYF. The CDR3, as DNA: TGCGCCAGCAGTCAGAATGTGGATACGCAGTATTTT.

This clone was seen repeatedly, ten times or more. The chain has TRBV9 and TRBJ2-3; TRBD2 is a possible D gene (6 bases). The ends were cut back, 4 bases at V and 2 bases at J, with 11 bases in the middle. The CDR3 length is 14 residues. The germline V gene encodes CDR1 SGDLS and CDR2 YYNGEE. The CDR3: CASSPRTITDTQYF. As DNA, the CDR3 is TGTGCCAGCAGCCCCCGGACTATCACAGATACGCAGTATTTT.

This clone was recorded a few times. This chain uses TRBV19 with TRBJ1-1; tentative D call: TRBD1 (6 bases). Trimming stripped 5 bases from V and 5 bases from J, with 12 bases between. The germline V gene has CDR1 LNHDA and CDR2 SQIVND (reference sequence). The CDR3 length is 13 residues. The CDR3 loop is CASSVDRGTEAFF. CDR3 bases: TGTGCCAGTAGTGTGGACAGAGGGACTGAAGCTTTCTTT.

V is TRBV5-1 and J is TRBJ2-5, with TRBD2 matching 7 bases. The J segment lost 2 bases and the V segment lost 0 bases, leaving 10 bases of the junction unmatched. The CDR3 is 17 residues long. Germline-derived CDR1 and CDR2 are SGHRS and YFSETQ. The CDR3 DNA reads as TGCGCCAGCAGCTTGGCCGAGGGACTAATCAGACAAGAGACCCAGTACTTC. Amino acid sequence: CASSLAEGLIRQETQYF.